A single TCR beta chain is shown here with its context. RNA transcripts gave rise to amplified TCR beta CDR3 regions. First-round RT-PCR with HTBI primers amplified the TCR CDR3 region. TCRdb re-called the multiplex PCR reads with MiXCR, one entry per CDR3 protein. The repertoire holds more than 500,000 distinct CDR3 sequences, with 14% as singletons. The hyperthyroidism patients had all been newly diagnosed, and their disease duration was under 2 months. Their ages ranged from 18 to 65 years. Lactation, pregnancy, other autoimmune disease or uncontrolled infection excluded patients. Diagnoses used clinical symptoms, serum thyroxine and TRAb, thyroid ultrasound and orbital computed tomography. The data originate from a study of T cells in Graves' hyperthyroidism and ophthalmopathy. The CDR3 has 17 amino acids. The ends were cut back, 1 base at V and 8 bases at J, with 20 bases in the middle. The germline gives CDR1 SGHTA, CDR2 FQGNSA.

The TCR sequence derives from a woman aged 40-49 years with Graves' hyperthyroidism. The sequenced material came from blood. V and J are TRBV7-2 and TRBJ1-4; D is ambiguous. For the CDR3, the DNA is TGTGCCAGCAGCTTAGGTCCAATTCAGCTACTTCGGGAAAAACTGTTTTTT. Its translation is CASSLGPIQLLREKLFF.